Presented here are 10 T cell receptor beta chains from one specimen sequenced in a study of T cell repertoires in cytomegalovirus infection. TCRdb analysed the reads with MiXCR anew, one entry per CDR3 protein. The sample yields around 710,000 distinct CDR3 sequences, almost 30% seen once. These receptors have no known antigen. Material: cultured CD8+ T cells from PBMCs, obtained from culture after CMV antigen stimulation. The source is a human donor in good health (CMV status not recorded). Some clones in this sample may be carry-over from other donors' samples.

Note on this clonotype: A read error is possible here, since a much larger clone lies one base away. V gene TRBV12-3 or TRBV12-4 combines with J gene TRBJ2-3; D unclear. This CDR3 comprises 19 residues. The CDR3: CTSSFLLADGYYLTDTQYF. CDR3 DNA sequence: TGTACCAGCAGTTTTCTATTAGCCGACGGGTACTATCTCACAGATACGCAGTATTTT.

The chain recombines TRBV7-9 with TRBJ2-7; 9 bases map to TRBD1. Germline V gene data show CDR1 as SEHNR and CDR2 as FQNEAQ (reference sequence). The V and J ends lost 5 bases and 4 bases, in that order; junction bases with no gene match: 9. The CDR3 spans 15 residues. The CDR3 sequence is CASSATGGVEYEQYF. The CDR3 region has the DNA TGTGCCAGCAGCGCGACAGGGGGAGTTGAGTACGAGCAGTACTTC.

The chain combines TRBV7-8 with TRBJ2-1; 13 positions agree with TRBD2. The CDR3 is made up of 16 amino acids. The germline gives CDR1 SGHVS, CDR2 FQNEAQ. The J segment lost 6 bases and the V segment lost 2 bases, leaving 4 bases of the junction unmatched. CDR3 sequence: CASSLTSGGVLNEQFF. The CDR3 coding sequence is TGTGCCAGCAGCTTAACTAGCGGGGGGGTACTCAATGAGCAGTTCTTC. Supplemented by reference TRBV7-8 and TRBJ2-1, the full variable domain reads GAGVSQSPRYKVAKRGQDVALRCDPISGHVSLFWYQQALGQGPEFLTYFQNEAQLDKSGLPSDRFFAERPEGSVSTLKIQRTQQEDSAVYLCASSLTSGGVLNEQFFGPGTRLTVL.

Many counts were recorded for this clonotype. The chain joins TRBV7-9 to TRBJ2-4, with TRBD1 identical over 10 bases. Per germline, CDR1 SEHNR and CDR2 FQNEAQ (reference sequence). There are 17 residues in the CDR3. The V gene end was trimmed by 4 bases and the J gene end by 2 bases; junction bases not matched to a gene: 8. CDR3 in amino acids: CASSSGQGTLTKNIQYF. In DNA form, the CDR3 reads TGTGCCAGCAGCTCGGGACAGGGGACCCTGACCAAAAACATTCAGTACTTC.

The chain employs TRBV7-9 and TRBJ1-5; 8 nucleotides align to TRBD1. CDR1 is SEHNR, CDR2 FQNEAQ, per germline (reference sequence). Trimming cost V 7 bases and J 5 bases; bases outside gene matches: 10. This CDR3 comprises 15 residues. In DNA, the CDR3 is TGTGCCAGCACAAATGACCTGGACAGGGATCAGCCCCAGCATTTT. It codes for CASTNDLDRDQPQHF.

The chain joins TRBV7-9 to TRBJ2-6; 9 positions match TRBD1. CDR1 and CDR2 (germline): SEHNR, FQNEAQ (reference sequence). The CDR3 runs 18 residues. With 4 bases clipped from V and 1 base from J, the junction kept 8 bases outside the gene matches. The CDR3, as DNA: TGTGCCAGCAGCTCCACAGGGGGCGTCTCTTCTGGGGCCAACGTCCTGACTTTC. Translating gives CASSSTGGVSSGANVLTF.

This chain connects TRBV9 to TRBJ1-6; tentatively, D is TRBD1 (6 bases). The CDR3 extends over 16 amino acids. The ends were cut back, 3 bases at V and 0 bases at J, with 10 bases in the middle. Germline V gene data show CDR1 as SGDLS and CDR2 as YYNGEE. The CDR3 spells CASSATGSSYNSPLHF. CDR3 coding DNA: TGTGCCAGCAGCGCCACAGGGAGCTCCTATAATTCACCCCTCCACTTT. Filled out from reference TRBV9 and TRBJ1-6, the complete variable domain reads DSGVTQTPKHLITATGQRVTLRCSPRSGDLSVYWYQQSLDQGLQFLIQYYNGEERAKGNILERFSAQQFPDLHSELNLSSLELGDSALYFCASSATGSSYNSPLHFGNGTRLTVT.

The chain combines TRBV20-1 with TRBJ2-3; 9 bases are a match to TRBD1. CDR3 length: 18 residues. Germline V lookup: CDR1 DFQATT, CDR2 SNEGSKA (reference sequence). CDR3 sequence: CIRDRESNTTSSTDTQYF. Here the CDR3 DNA reads TGCATCCGGGACAGGGAGTCTAATACCACCTCTAGCACAGATACGCAGTATTTT.

This clonotype has just a few counts. This chain connects TRBV27 to TRBJ1-5, with TRBD1 matching 8 bases. This CDR3 contains 14 residues. Germline CDR1 and CDR2: MNHEY and SMNVEV (reference sequence). The V gene end was trimmed by 5 bases and the J gene end by 6 bases; junction bases not matched to a gene: 6. The CDR3 nucleotides are TGTGCCAGCAGTCCACAGGGGGGGGTTCAGCCCCAGCATTTT. Its protein product is CASSPQGGVQPQHF.

The chain joins TRBV27 to TRBJ2-4; D remains unclear. From germline, CDR1 is MNHEY and CDR2 SMNVEV (reference sequence). Trimming removed 2 bases at V and 3 bases at J, with 8 bases between. This CDR3 has 14 amino acids. The CDR3 protein is CASSLVGGKNIQYF. The CDR3 region has the DNA TGTGCCAGCAGTTTAGTGGGTGGCAAAAACATTCAGTACTTC.